Below are 23 T cell receptor beta chains sequenced from a single sample in a study of T cell repertoires in cytomegalovirus infection. TCRdb redid the calling of the reads with MiXCR, one entry per CDR3 protein. The data contain about 300,000 distinct CDR3 sequences, roughly 9.3% of them singletons. The specimen sequenced was PBMCs. The receptor source for this set is a human donor in good health (CMV status not recorded). Some clones in this sample may be carry-over from other donors' samples.

Ten or more counts support this clonotype. V is TRBV28 and J is TRBJ2-2; 9 bases line up with TRBD2. With V trimmed by 8 bases and J by 1 base, 5 bases remained unmatched. The CDR3 spans 15 residues. Germline loops: CDR1 MDHEN, CDR2 SYDVKM. The CDR3 coding sequence is TGTGCCAGCTATAGCGGGGGAGAGAACACCGGGGAGCTGTTTTTT. Protein: CASYSGGENTGELFF.

Ten or more counts support this clonotype. The chain links TRBV7-2 to TRBJ1-5; maybe TRBD1 (5 bases). V gave up 5 bases and J gave up 3 bases, with 11 bases separating them. The CDR3 extends over 14 amino acids. Germline V gene data show CDR1 as SGHTA and CDR2 as FQGNSA. CDR3 sequence (DNA): TGTGCCAGCAGCCTAGGACACCTCAATCAGCCCCAGCATTTT. This codes for CASSLGHLNQPQHF. The full variable domain, its missing parts supplied by reference TRBV7-2 and TRBJ1-5, is GAGVSQSPSNKVTEKGKDVELRCDPISGHTALYWYRQSLGQGLEFLIYFQGNSAPDKSGLPSDRFSAERTGGSVSTLTIQRTQQEDSAVYLCASSLGHLNQPQHFGDGTRLSIL.

There are many counts of this clonotype. J is TRBJ1-1 and V is TRBV25-1, with D perhaps TRBD1 (5 bases). Trimming shortened V by 4 bases and J by 0 bases, and 9 bases separated the two germline ends. Looked up from germline, CDR1 is MGHDK and CDR2 is SYGVNS. There are 14 residues in the CDR3. The CDR3 reads CASSGRGMNTEAFF. The CDR3 DNA sequence: TGTGCCAGCAGTGGCCGGGGGATGAACACTGAAGCTTTCTTT.

There are many counts of this clonotype. The chain has TRBV12-3 or TRBV12-4 and TRBJ1-5, with TRBD1 as a possible D gene (5 bases). CDR3 size: 16 residues. V gave up 0 bases and J gave up 2 bases, with 11 bases separating them. CDR3 amino acids: CASSLAVGERNQPQHF. CDR3 sequence (DNA): TGTGCCAGCAGTTTAGCGGTGGGGGAACGCAATCAGCCCCAGCATTTT.

This clonotype was recorded many times. The rearrangement links TRBV6-2 or TRBV6-3 to TRBJ2-1; D is unresolved. V lost 0 bases and J 10 bases, leaving 19 bases between the germline ends. The CDR3 has 16 amino acids. CDR1 and CDR2 from the germline V gene are MNHEY and SVGEGT. The CDR3 DNA sequence: TGTGCCAGCAGTTACTCGAGCCTAGTCGGGCGATTAGAGCAGTTCTTC. The encoded protein is CASSYSSLVGRLEQFF.

This clonotype has a count of ten or more. The V call is TRBV7-9, the J call TRBJ1-1; TRBD1 matches at 7 bases. V shed 6 bases and J 8 bases; nucleotides not matched to a gene: 6. This CDR3 has 12 amino acids. Germline V CDR1 and CDR2: SEHNR, FQNEAQ (reference sequence). CDR3 nucleotides: TGTGCCAGCAGGATAGGGGGCGCCGAAGCTTTCTTT. It is translated as CASRIGGAEAFF.

This clonotype appeared many times. The rearrangement uses TRBV12-3 or TRBV12-4 and TRBJ1-1; D is uncertain. The CDR3 totals 14 residues. Trimming shortened V by 2 bases and J by 0 bases, and 7 bases separated the two germline ends. The CDR3 DNA reads TGTGCCAGCAGTTTATACCACCTGAACACTGAAGCTTTCTTT. It is translated as CASSLYHLNTEAFF.

In this sample, this clonotype turned up many times. The chain combines TRBV4-2 with TRBJ1-6; unclear D gene. The V gene lost 0 bases and the J gene lost 0 bases, with 6 bases spanning the gap. The CDR3 sequence is 16 residues long. Germline assignment: CDR1 LGHNA and CDR2 YNFKEQ. CDR3 region: CASSQDPSSYNSPLHF. For the CDR3, the DNA is TGTGCCAGCAGCCAAGATCCCAGCTCCTATAATTCACCCCTCCACTTT.

The sample holds many counts of this clonotype. This chain joins TRBV20-1 and TRBJ1-1; TRBD1 might be the D (5 bases). Trimming took 8 bases from V and 4 from J, leaving 14 bases between them. Germline V CDR1 and CDR2: DFQATT, SNEGSKA (reference sequence). CDR3 length: 12 amino acids. CDR3 amino acids: CSPAGGSTEAFF. The CDR3 nucleotides read TGCAGTCCCGCGGGGGGTAGCACTGAAGCTTTCTTT.

This sequence joins TRBV10-3 and TRBJ2-7; 9 nucleotides match TRBD1. Germline CDR1 is ENHRY and CDR2 is SYGVKD. The CDR3 covers 12 residues. V lost 10 bases to trimming and J lost 3 bases; unmatched junction nucleotides: 4. For the CDR3, the DNA is TGTGCCACCGGGACAGGGAACTACGAGCAGTACGTC. Its translation is CATGTGNYEQYV.

The table lists this clonotype with many counts. This sequence joins TRBV6-6 and TRBJ2-1; D is unclear. The CDR3 is made up of 12 amino acids. Germline V gene lookup returns CDR1 MNHNY and CDR2 SVGAGI (reference sequence). V was trimmed by 2 bases and J by 5 bases, leaving 4 bases between them. The CDR3 protein is CASSYLNNEQFF. The CDR3 DNA is TGTGCCAGCAGTTACCTAAACAATGAGCAGTTCTTC.

This clonotype was observed a handful of times. CDR3 nucleotide sequence: TGCGCCAGCAGCTTCGGGTTAGCCCCCTCCGGGGAGACCCAGTACTTC. As protein: CASSFGLAPSGETQYF. The V gene is TRBV5-1, the J gene TRBJ2-5; D gene unclear. CDR3 size: 16 residues. The V end was cut by 2 bases, the J end by 5 bases, with 19 bases between. CDR1 is SGHRS, CDR2 YFSETQ, per germline.

This clonotype was picked up a small number of times. V is TRBV5-4 and J is TRBJ2-2; perhaps TRBD1 as D (5 bases). CDR3 length: 16 residues. The V gene's germline CDR1 is SGHNT and CDR2 YYREEE (reference sequence). V was shortened by 4 bases and J by 4 bases, with 17 bases between the two germline ends. The CDR3 coding sequence is TGTGCCAGCAGCACTCCGACAGCGTTGAGCACCGGGGAGCTGTTTTTT. This encodes CASSTPTALSTGELFF.

This clonotype was seen ten or more times. The chain couples TRBV15 to TRBJ2-2; TRBD2 matches 16 bases. The V and J ends lost 3 bases and 6 bases, in that order; junction bases with no gene match: 4. CDR3 length: 17 amino acids. Germline V CDR1 and CDR2: LNHNV, YYDKDF (reference sequence). CDR3 nucleotides: TGTGCCACCAGCAGTAAGGGACTAGCGGGGGGGCCCGGGGAGCTGTTTTTT. Protein: CATSSKGLAGGPGELFF.

This clonotype has just one count. The chain employs TRBV25-1 and TRBJ2-1; D perhaps matches TRBD1 (5 bases). The length of the CDR3 is 12 residues. Trimming shortened V by 3 bases and J by 14 bases, and 14 bases separated the two germline ends. Looked up from germline, CDR1 is MGHDK and CDR2 is SYGVNS. CDR3 sequence (DNA): TGTGCCAGCAGTGATGCCAGACAGTTGAAGTTCTTC. Protein product: CASSDARQLKFF.

Many counts were recorded for this clonotype. The V gene is TRBV5-5, the J gene TRBJ2-1; 7 positions agree with TRBD1. Germline V CDR1 and CDR2: SGHKS, YYEKEE (reference sequence). After removal of 6 bases from V and 0 bases from J, the junction contained 9 bases not matched to a gene. The CDR3 runs 16 residues. The CDR3 reads CASTLVGTVSYNEQFF. Here the CDR3 DNA reads TGTGCCAGCACCCTAGTTGGGACAGTCTCCTACAATGAGCAGTTCTTC. Using reference TRBV5-5 and TRBJ2-1 for the parts outside the CDR3, the full variable domain is DAGVTQSPTHLIKTRGQQVTLRCSPISGHKSVSWYQQVLGQGPQFIFQYYEKEERGRGNFPDRFSARQFPNYSSELNVNALLLGDSALYLCASTLVGTVSYNEQFFGPGTRLTVL.

The chain employs TRBV7-9 and TRBJ1-4, with D possibly TRBD1 on 5 matching bases. Trimming removed 5 bases from V and 3 bases from J, with 10 bases in between. Germline loops: CDR1 SEHNR, CDR2 FQNEAQ (reference sequence). The CDR3 is 14 amino acids. In DNA, the CDR3 is TGTGCCAGCAGCGTCAGGGCCCCTAATGAAAAACTGTTTTTT. This encodes CASSVRAPNEKLFF.

This clonotype was seen repeatedly, ten times or more. V gene TRBV5-6 combines with J gene TRBJ2-2, with D unresolved. The germline CDR1 and CDR2 sequences are SGHDT and YYEEEE. CDR3 length: 14 residues. V lost 4 bases, J lost 4 bases, and 11 bases lay in between. CDR3 sequence: CASSRVPSTGELFF. CDR3 bases: TGTGCCAGCAGCCGCGTCCCGAGCACCGGGGAGCTGTTTTTT.

This clonotype was seen repeatedly, ten times or more. CDR3 loop: CASSYLTDTQYF. CDR3 nucleotide sequence: TGTGCCAGCAGCTACCTCACAGATACGCAGTATTTT. The chain recombines TRBV7-6 with TRBJ2-3; no firm D call. The CDR3 contains 12 residues. Trimming took 4 bases from V and 2 from J, leaving 4 bases between them. Per the germline V gene, CDR1 is SGHVS and CDR2 is FNYEAQ.

This clonotype was detected many times. The chain carries TRBV5-5 and TRBJ2-1; 7 bases fit TRBD1. CDR3 size: 18 residues. Germline V gene lookup returns CDR1 SGHKS and CDR2 YYEKEE (reference sequence). The V gene end was trimmed by 3 bases and the J gene end by 0 bases; junction bases not matched to a gene: 12. The CDR3 bases are TGTGCCAGCAGCTCTTCGGACAGGTTGCCGATCTCCTACAATGAGCAGTTCTTC. This codes for CASSSSDRLPISYNEQFF.

This chain connects TRBV20-1 to TRBJ2-5; 13 bases align to TRBD2. The CDR3 covers 15 residues. Losses at the gene ends were 6 bases for V and 5 bases for J; bases not matched to a gene: 9. Germline V gives CDR1 DFQATT, CDR2 SNEGSKA (reference sequence). The CDR3 DNA sequence: TGCAGTGCCTCAGGAACTAGCGGGGGGGCCGAGACCCAGTACTTC. Protein sequence: CSASGTSGGAETQYF.

In its sample, this clonotype was seen many times. The CDR3 bases are TGTGCCAGCAGCTTAAGGATGGGGGGGTTGACAGATACGCAGTATTTT. This translates into CASSLRMGGLTDTQYF. V gene TRBV7-2 combines with J gene TRBJ2-3, with 7 bases that match TRBD2. The CDR3 has 16 amino acids. Losses at the gene ends were 2 bases for V and 3 bases for J; bases not matched to a gene: 8. CDR1 SGHTA and CDR2 FQGNSA come from the germline V gene. Full variable domain (remainder filled in from reference TRBV7-2 and TRBJ2-3): GAGVSQSPSNKVTEKGKDVELRCDPISGHTALYWYRQSLGQGLEFLIYFQGNSAPDKSGLPSDRFSAERTGGSVSTLTIQRTQQEDSAVYLCASSLRMGGLTDTQYFGPGTRLTVL.

The chain employs TRBV6-4 and TRBJ1-1; 10 bases agree with TRBD1. The CDR3 has 13 residues. After removal of 4 bases from V and 8 bases from J, the junction contained 4 bases not matched to a gene. Germline assignment: CDR1 MRHNA and CDR2 SNTAGT. The CDR3 loop reads CASSAGTGDEAFF. As DNA, the CDR3 is TGTGCCAGCAGTGCCGGGACAGGGGACGAAGCTTTCTTT.